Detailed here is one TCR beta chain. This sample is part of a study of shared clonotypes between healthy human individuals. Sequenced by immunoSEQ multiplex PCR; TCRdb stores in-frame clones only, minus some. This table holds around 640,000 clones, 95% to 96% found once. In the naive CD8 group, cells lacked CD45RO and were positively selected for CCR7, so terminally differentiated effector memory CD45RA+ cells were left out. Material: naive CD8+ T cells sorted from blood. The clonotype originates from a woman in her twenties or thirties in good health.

The DNA of the CDR3 is TGTGCCAGCAGGCTAGAGACAGGGGATCTCAGGGGGGAGCTGTTTTTT. Its translation: CASRLETGDLRGELFF. The rearrangement uses TRBV28 and TRBJ2-2; 8 bases are shared with TRBD1. The junction had 14 bases not matched to a gene; V was cut back by 6 bases and J by 8 bases. CDR3 size: 16 residues. Looked up from germline, CDR1 is MDHEN and CDR2 is SYDVKM.